The clone carrying this T cell receptor beta chain was seen ten or more times. The antigen is unknown. Sequence at one end of the junction differs from germline and may be a read error. The TCRbeta library incorporated unique molecular identifiers. Each CDR3 protein gets one entry after TCRdb re-called the PCR reads with MiXCR. The table has approximately 4,500 distinct CDR3 sequences, about an eighth seen once. This record belongs to a study of T-cell reconstitution after alpha-beta-depleted transplantation in children. Study-level findings and limits: It was surviving recipient T cells and thymic progenitors that gave some patients high TCRbeta diversity at day 60. A year had passed since transplant, and T-cell counts and diversity by then came mostly from newly produced T cells. At around two months after transplant, the alpha-beta T cells were reportedly derived from several hundred expanded clones that came from non-depleted graft cells.

The germline V gene encodes CDR1 MNHEY and CDR2 SVGAGI. The CDR3 runs 16 residues. Sequences were derived from PBMCs, mostly from graft donor cells, sampled 60 days after TCRalphabeta/CD19-depleted stem cell transplant. The rearrangement uses TRBV6-5 and TRBJ2-2; 10 bases align to TRBD2. The clonotype comes from a male patient aged 2 to 10 who had a stem cell transplant for acute lymphoblastic leukemia, so the T cells may come from the graft donor. CDR3 coding DNA: TGTGCCAGCAGCCCCCAGCGGGGGGGTGTCGGTGGGGGGCTGTTTTTT. This sequence encodes CASSPQRGGVGGGLFF.